One and the same sample provided the 29 T cell receptor beta chains below, sequenced in a study of CD8 T cells in ankylosing spondylitis (dated by TCRdb to 2017 to 2019). Receptors were amplified or captured by 5' RACE. The sample was run on an Illumina HiSeq 2500. TCRdb reran the public reads through fastp at Q25 and MiXCR, keeping productive beta chains. Every distinct CDR3 protein forms one entry, paired with its most common genes and DNA. Within this sample are 200,000 to 300,000 distinct CDR3 sequences, with more than 9% of them counted one time only. The top ten constitute roughly 2.5% of the sample. Material for sequencing was blood, either unsorted or a sorted T cell fraction (not recorded which). The receptors were gathered from a male donor with ankylosing spondylitis or in good health (not recorded which).

This clonotype was seen more than once but under ten times. The genes are TRBV6-1 and TRBJ2-1, with D possibly TRBD2 on 6 matching bases. This CDR3 spans 15 amino acids. Germline values: CDR1 MNHNS, CDR2 SASEGT. Trimming took off 6 bases at V and 2 bases at J, with 14 bases between the two ends. In DNA form, the CDR3 reads TGTGCCAGCAGGCGCACTAGACTAGCCTACAATGAGCAGTTCTTC. Translated, it gives CASRRTRLAYNEQFF.

This clonotype was detected ten times or more. V usage is TRBV5-1 and J usage is TRBJ2-1; TRBD1 matches at 7 bases. The junction had 7 bases not matched to a gene; V was cut back by 3 bases and J by 4 bases. The CDR3 is 15 amino acids. The germline V gene has CDR1 SGHRS and CDR2 YFSETQ. DNA for the CDR3: TGCGCCAGCAGCTCGAGACTGACAGGGTACAATGAGCAGTTCTTC. It is translated as CASSSRLTGYNEQFF.

This chain uses TRBV4-1 with TRBJ2-2; no clear D gene. Germline V gives CDR1 MGHRA, CDR2 YSYEKL. CDR3 length equals 15 residues. V was shortened by 1 base and J by 4 bases, with 10 bases between the two germline ends. DNA for the CDR3: TGCGCCAGCAGCCAAGCGGGCCTGGGCACCGGGGAGCTGTTTTTT. Translating gives CASSQAGLGTGELFF.

This clonotype occurred many times. This rearrangement joins TRBV12-3 or TRBV12-4 to TRBJ2-1; TRBD2 agrees at 10 bases. This CDR3 comprises 16 residues. V shed 6 bases and J 6 bases; nucleotides not matched to a gene: 11. The DNA of the CDR3 is TGTGCCAGCAGCCCCGGGGCAGCGGGGGGGCTCAATGAGCAGTTCTTC. It codes for CASSPGAAGGLNEQFF.

This clonotype occurred many times. This chain connects TRBV7-2 to TRBJ2-2; D might be TRBD2 (5 bases). The CDR3 length is 15 residues. V was trimmed by 7 bases and J by 2 bases, leaving 14 bases between them. Germline values: CDR1 SGHTA, CDR2 FQGNSA. CDR3 sequence (DNA): TGTGCCAGCACCTTCGGTCCGGGAAACACCGGGGAGCTGTTTTTT. Translation gives CASTFGPGNTGELFF. Full variable domain (remainder filled in from reference TRBV7-2 and TRBJ2-2): GAGVSQSPSNKVTEKGKDVELRCDPISGHTALYWYRQSLGQGLEFLIYFQGNSAPDKSGLPSDRFSAERTGGSVSTLTIQRTQQEDSAVYLCASTFGPGNTGELFFGEGSRLTVL.

The CDR3 here is CASSEARQQETQYF. In DNA form, the CDR3 reads TGCGCCAGCAGTGAGGCCCGACAGCAAGAGACCCAGTACTTC. The chain carries TRBV10-1 and TRBJ2-5; weak D call: TRBD1 (5 bases). The CDR3 covers 14 residues. Germline loops: CDR1 WNHNN, CDR2 SYGVQD (reference sequence). The V end lost 2 bases, the J end lost 2 bases, and 9 bases lay between the germline ends.

This clonotype was observed at least ten times. The chain combines TRBV10-2 with TRBJ1-1; D is ambiguous. The V and J ends lost 3 bases and 1 base respectively, with 18 bases between them. Germline CDR1 reads WSHSY; CDR2 reads SAAADI. The CDR3 is 17 amino acids. CDR3 protein: CASSDDPFSITNTEAFF. Written as DNA, the CDR3 is TGCGCCAGCAGTGATGATCCCTTCAGTATCACGAACACTGAAGCTTTCTTT.

This clonotype has a count of ten or more. The CDR3 reads CASSLGTSGRVHNEQFF. CDR3 nucleotides: TGCGCCAGCAGCTTGGGGACTAGCGGGAGGGTCCACAATGAGCAGTTCTTC. The rearrangement uses TRBV5-1 and TRBJ2-1; the match to TRBD2 covers 15 bases. The CDR3 has 17 amino acids. Per the germline V gene, CDR1 is SGHRS and CDR2 is YFSETQ. The V segment lost 0 bases and the J segment 5 bases; nucleotides outside the gene matches: 3.

This clonotype was counted many times. V and J are TRBV20-1 and TRBJ2-1, with D possibly being TRBD2 (6 bases). Deletions cut 6 bases from V and 7 bases from J, with 19 bases between. This CDR3 is 14 amino acids long. Germline lookup yields CDR1 DFQATT and CDR2 SNEGSKA (reference sequence). CDR3 nucleotide sequence: TGCAGTGCGGGAAGGACTACAGCGACGAATGAGCAGTTCTTC. As protein: CSAGRTTATNEQFF.

This rearrangement joins TRBV7-2 to TRBJ2-1, with 14 bases that match TRBD2. This CDR3 has 16 amino acids. The V segment lost 1 base and the J segment 7 bases; nucleotides outside the gene matches: 3. CDR1 is SGHTA and CDR2 is FQGNSA in the germline V gene. The chain's CDR3 is CASSLEGLAGGNEQFF. The CDR3 DNA follows: TGTGCCAGCAGCTTAGAAGGACTAGCGGGGGGAAATGAGCAGTTCTTC.

This clonotype showed up just a few times. The rearrangement joins TRBV7-9 to TRBJ1-4; D ambiguous. Trimming removed 5 bases at V and 4 bases at J, with 8 bases between. The germline V gene encodes CDR1 SEHNR and CDR2 FQNEAQ (reference sequence). The CDR3 extends over 13 amino acids. CDR3 sequence (DNA): TGTGCCAGCAGCGCCTGGAATAATGAAAAACTGTTTTTT. This codes for CASSAWNNEKLFF.

The chain employs TRBV7-7 and TRBJ2-5; 8 bases line up with TRBD1. CDR1 and CDR2 from the germline V gene are SSHAT and FNYEAQ (reference sequence). There are 14 residues in the CDR3. Unmatched junction bases numbered 7, after V lost 5 bases and J lost 5 bases. CDR3 sequence (DNA): TGTGCCAGCAGCCCCGGGACAGGTCGGGAGACCCAGTACTTC. Its translation is CASSPGTGRETQYF.

This clonotype was seen many times. This chain connects TRBV4-1 to TRBJ2-1, with TRBD1 identical over 7 bases. V lost 0 bases and J lost 7; bases outside the gene matches: 6. CDR3 length: 15 amino acids. Germline loops: CDR1 MGHRA, CDR2 YSYEKL. CDR3 sequence reads: CASSQDPTGLNEQFF. CDR3 bases: TGCGCCAGCAGCCAAGACCCGACAGGGCTGAATGAGCAGTTCTTC.

Note on this clonotype: An end of the junction does not agree with germline; a read error may underlie this. The genes are TRBV5-1 and TRBJ2-7, with 8 bases lining up with TRBD1. CDR1 SGHRS and CDR2 YFSETQ come from the germline V gene. This CDR3 is built from 15 residues. For the CDR3, the DNA is TGCGCCAGCAGGTGGGGACAGGATAGCTCCTCCGAGCAGTACTTC. Its protein product is CASRWGQDSSSEQYF.

This clonotype occurred many times. This rearrangement joins TRBV7-9 to TRBJ1-1; possible D gene TRBD1, 5 bases. The V and J ends lost 6 bases and 3 bases respectively, with 17 bases between them. CDR1 and CDR2 (germline): SEHNR, FQNEAQ (reference sequence). The CDR3 is 15 residues long. Here the CDR3 reads CASSLSGGKDTEAFF. The CDR3 DNA is TGTGCCAGCAGTTTAAGTGGGGGGAAGGACACTGAAGCTTTCTTT.

At least ten counts were recorded for this clonotype. The rearrangement links TRBV2 to TRBJ2-3, with D unclear. CDR1 and CDR2 from the germline V gene are SNHLY and FYNNEI. The CDR3 is 15 amino acids. The V end lost 3 bases, the J end lost 8 bases, and 18 bases lay between the germline ends. CDR3 residues: CASSDGDAPFGTQYF. The CDR3 nucleotides are TGTGCCAGCAGTGACGGTGACGCGCCATTTGGTACGCAGTATTTT.

This clonotype showed up just once. The V gene is TRBV29-1, the J gene TRBJ1-6; 9 bases align to TRBD1. Per germline, CDR1 SQVTM and CDR2 ANQGSEA. V was pared by 7 bases and J by 7 bases, with 8 bases of the junction left unmatched. The CDR3 is 14 amino acids. CDR3 DNA: TGCAGCGCCTTGACAGGGGGACTCAATTCACCCCTCCACTTT. Amino acid sequence: CSALTGGLNSPLHF.

The sample holds many counts of this clonotype. The rearrangement links TRBV5-1 to TRBJ2-3; D is unclear. V shed 0 bases and J shed 2 bases, with 10 bases lying between them. Per the germline V gene, CDR1 is SGHRS and CDR2 is YFSETQ. The CDR3 is 15 amino acids. In DNA form, the CDR3 reads TGCGCCAGCAGCTTGGACGGTTCCATCACAGATACGCAGTATTTT. This translates into CASSLDGSITDTQYF.

At least ten counts were recorded for this clonotype. Here the CDR3 reads CAIQGPNTGELFF. For the CDR3, the DNA is TGTGCCATCCAGGGACCGAACACCGGGGAGCTGTTTTTT. The V gene is TRBV10-3, the J gene TRBJ2-2; D is possibly TRBD1 or TRBD2 (5 bases each). V lost 8 bases, J lost 0 bases, and 7 bases lay in between. The CDR3 consists of 13 residues. CDR1 is ENHRY, CDR2 SYGVKD, per germline.

This clonotype was recorded at least ten times. The V call is TRBV12-3 or TRBV12-4, the J call TRBJ2-1; 7 bases match TRBD2. The trim removed 5 bases at V and 8 bases at J, leaving 3 bases unmatched. CDR3 length equals 12 residues. The CDR3 coding sequence is TGTGCCAGCAGTCGGCTAGCGGATGAGCAGTTCTTC. It encodes CASSRLADEQFF.

This clonotype was counted between two and nine times. The chain has TRBV20-1 and TRBJ2-7; 8 nucleotides agree with TRBD2. The CDR3 spans 16 residues. The V gene end was trimmed by 3 bases and the J gene end by 4 bases; junction bases not matched to a gene: 14. Germline values: CDR1 DFQATT, CDR2 SNEGSKA (reference sequence). The CDR3 DNA follows: TGCAGTGCTAGGGGAAGGGAGCGGGAGAAGCTTTACGAGCAGTACTTC. Its translation: CSARGREREKLYEQYF.

At least ten counts were recorded for this clonotype. The V call is TRBV5-4, the J call TRBJ2-3; unclear D gene. Per the germline V gene, CDR1 is SGHNT and CDR2 is YYREEE (reference sequence). There are 13 residues in the CDR3. V was shortened by 6 bases and J by 4 bases, with 12 bases between the two germline ends. The CDR3: CASNEKVADTQYF. CDR3 bases: TGTGCCAGCAACGAAAAGGTGGCAGATACGCAGTATTTT.

The chain links TRBV7-2 to TRBJ2-1, with D perhaps TRBD2 (5 bases). This CDR3 region has 17 residues. V dropped 2 bases and J dropped 6 bases, with 20 bases sitting between them. Germline V gives CDR1 SGHTA, CDR2 FQGNSA. CDR3 sequence reads: CASSLTSTAVEGNEQFF. The DNA of the CDR3 is TGTGCCAGCAGCTTAACTTCGACGGCAGTTGAGGGCAATGAGCAGTTCTTC.

This sequence joins TRBV4-1 and TRBJ2-6; D possibly corresponds to TRBD2 (5 bases). The V end lost 0 bases, the J end lost 0 bases, and 9 bases lay between the germline ends. CDR1 is MGHRA, CDR2 YSYEKL, per germline. This CDR3 region has 17 residues. The CDR3 nucleotides are TGCGCCAGCAGCCAAGATTCGAGGGCCTCTGGGGCCAACGTCCTGACTTTC. Amino acids: CASSQDSRASGANVLTF.

This clonotype has a count of ten or more. The rearrangement uses TRBV20-1 and TRBJ1-2; D possibly corresponds to TRBD1 (5 bases). In germline, CDR1 is DFQATT, CDR2 SNEGSKA (reference sequence). The length of the CDR3 is 14 residues. The germline V and J ends were trimmed by 4 bases and 7 bases, with 19 bases remaining between them. The CDR3 DNA sequence: TGCAGTGCTACGGACACCTGGTATAGCTTTGGCTACACCTTC. This codes for CSATDTWYSFGYTF.

This clonotype came up many times. V and J are TRBV30 and TRBJ2-3; 7 bases fit TRBD2. Losses at the gene ends were 5 bases for V and 2 bases for J; bases not matched to a gene: 7. The V gene's germline CDR1 is GTSNPN and CDR2 SVGIG (reference sequence). The CDR3 loop spans 14 amino acids. The CDR3, as DNA: TGTGCCTGGTCCCAGGGACTATACACAGATACGCAGTATTTT. It yields the protein CAWSQGLYTDTQYF.

This clonotype was found a few times. The chain is built from TRBV5-6 and TRBJ2-7; possible D gene TRBD2, 5 bases. The CDR3 covers 15 residues. Germline V CDR1 and CDR2: SGHDT, YYEEEE. Trimming removed 1 base at V and 4 bases at J, with 15 bases between. The DNA of the CDR3 is TGTGCCAGCAGCTTGAGGACCCCCGGACTTTACGAGCAGTACTTC. This encodes CASSLRTPGLYEQYF.

This clonotype was detected a few times. This sequence joins TRBV7-2 and TRBJ2-3; the D is unclear. The CDR3 is made up of 15 amino acids. Germline CDR1 and CDR2: SGHTA and FQGNSA. Trimming cost V 5 bases and J 0 bases, with 12 bases left between them. CDR3 sequence: CASSPWSVSTDTQYF. In DNA form, the CDR3 reads TGTGCCAGCAGCCCTTGGTCCGTTAGCACAGATACGCAGTATTTT.

This clonotype turned up a few times. The V and J genes are TRBV6-4 and TRBJ1-1; a possible D gene is TRBD1 (5 bases). V was cut by 2 bases and J by 5 bases, with 9 bases left in between. The CDR3 is 13 amino acids. The germline CDR1 and CDR2 sequences are MRHNA and SNTAGT. This CDR3 reads CASSDGDGTEAFF. In DNA form, the CDR3 reads TGTGCCAGCAGTGACGGGGACGGTACTGAAGCTTTCTTT.